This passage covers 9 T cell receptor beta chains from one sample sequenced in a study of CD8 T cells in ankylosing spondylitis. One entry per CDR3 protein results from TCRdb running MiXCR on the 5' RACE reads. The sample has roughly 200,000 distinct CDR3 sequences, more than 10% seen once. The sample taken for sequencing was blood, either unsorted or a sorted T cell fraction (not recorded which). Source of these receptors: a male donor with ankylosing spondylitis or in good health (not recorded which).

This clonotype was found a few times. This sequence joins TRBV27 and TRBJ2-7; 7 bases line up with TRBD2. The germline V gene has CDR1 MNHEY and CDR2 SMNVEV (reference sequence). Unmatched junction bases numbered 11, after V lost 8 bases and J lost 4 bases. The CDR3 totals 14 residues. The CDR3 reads CASGPGLGGYEQYF. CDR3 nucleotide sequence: TGTGCCAGCGGCCCCGGACTAGGCGGGTACGAGCAGTACTTC.

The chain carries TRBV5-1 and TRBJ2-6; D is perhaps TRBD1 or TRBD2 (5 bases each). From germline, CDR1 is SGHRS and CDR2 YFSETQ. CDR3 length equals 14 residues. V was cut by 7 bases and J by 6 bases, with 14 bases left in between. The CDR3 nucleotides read TGCGCCAGCCCCATCGGGGCCGAGGCCAACGTCCTGACTTTC. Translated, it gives CASPIGAEANVLTF.

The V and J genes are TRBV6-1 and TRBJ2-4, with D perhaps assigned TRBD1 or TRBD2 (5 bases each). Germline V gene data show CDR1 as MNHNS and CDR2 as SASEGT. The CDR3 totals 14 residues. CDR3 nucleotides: TGTGACCCCCCGGGACGAGCTCCCAAAAACATTCAGTACTTC. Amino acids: CDPPGRAPKNIQYF.

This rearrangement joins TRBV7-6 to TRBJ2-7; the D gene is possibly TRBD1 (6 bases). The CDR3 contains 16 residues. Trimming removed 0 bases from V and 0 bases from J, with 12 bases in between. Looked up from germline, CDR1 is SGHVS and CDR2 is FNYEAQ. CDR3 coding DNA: TGTGCCAGCAGCTTAGCCCCGGGACAAAGCTCCTACGAGCAGTACTTC. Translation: CASSLAPGQSSYEQYF.

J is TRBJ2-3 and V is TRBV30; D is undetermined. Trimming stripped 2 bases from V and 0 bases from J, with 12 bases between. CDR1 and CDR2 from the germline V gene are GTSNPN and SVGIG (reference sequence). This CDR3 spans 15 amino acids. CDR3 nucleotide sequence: TGTGCCTGGAGTTCCCTCCCAGGCAGCACAGATACGCAGTATTTT. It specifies CAWSSLPGSTDTQYF.

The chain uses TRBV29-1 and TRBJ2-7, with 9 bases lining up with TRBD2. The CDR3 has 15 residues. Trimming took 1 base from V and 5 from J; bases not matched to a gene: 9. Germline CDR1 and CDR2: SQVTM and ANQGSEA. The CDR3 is CSVEASGGRANEQYF. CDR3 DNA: TGCAGCGTTGAAGCATCAGGCGGGAGGGCAAACGAGCAGTACTTC.

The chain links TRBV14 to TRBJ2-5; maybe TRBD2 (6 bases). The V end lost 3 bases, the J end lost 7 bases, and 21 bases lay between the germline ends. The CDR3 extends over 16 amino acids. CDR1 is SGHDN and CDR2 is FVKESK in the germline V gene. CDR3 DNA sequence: TGTGCCAGCAGCCATCCCTCTCGGGCGGGGTCCGCGACCCAGTACTTC. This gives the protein CASSHPSRAGSATQYF. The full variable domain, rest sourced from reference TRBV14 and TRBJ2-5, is EAGVTQFPSHSVIEKGQTVTLRCDPISGHDNLYWYRRVMGKEIKFLLHFVKESKQDESGMPNNRFLAERTGGTYSTLKVQPAELEDSGVYFCASSHPSRAGSATQYFGPGTRLLVL.

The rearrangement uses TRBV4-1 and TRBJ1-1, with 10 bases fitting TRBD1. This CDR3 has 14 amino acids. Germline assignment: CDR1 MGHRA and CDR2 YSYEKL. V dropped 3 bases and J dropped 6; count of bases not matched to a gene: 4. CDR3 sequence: CASSQTGGAAEAFF. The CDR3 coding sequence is TGCGCCAGCAGCCAGACAGGGGGCGCGGCTGAAGCTTTCTTT.

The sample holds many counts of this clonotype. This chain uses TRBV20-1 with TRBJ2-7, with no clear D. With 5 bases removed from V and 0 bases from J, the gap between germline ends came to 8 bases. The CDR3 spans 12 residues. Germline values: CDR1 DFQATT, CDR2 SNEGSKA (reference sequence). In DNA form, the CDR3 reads TGCAGTGCTGGTATCAGCTCCTACGAGCAGTACTTC. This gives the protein CSAGISSYEQYF.